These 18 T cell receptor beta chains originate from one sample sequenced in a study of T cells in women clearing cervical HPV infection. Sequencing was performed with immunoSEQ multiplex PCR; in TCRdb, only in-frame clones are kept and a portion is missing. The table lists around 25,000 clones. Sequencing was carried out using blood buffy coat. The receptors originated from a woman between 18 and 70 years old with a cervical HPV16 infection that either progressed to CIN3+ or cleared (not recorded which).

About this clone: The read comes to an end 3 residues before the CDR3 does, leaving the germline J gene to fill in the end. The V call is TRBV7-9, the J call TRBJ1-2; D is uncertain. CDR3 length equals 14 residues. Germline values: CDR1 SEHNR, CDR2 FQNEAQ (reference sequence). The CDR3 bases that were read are TGTGCCAGCAGCCGTTTATCCGGGGTGAGCGAC. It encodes CASSRLSGVSD. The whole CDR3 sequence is CASSRLSGVSDYTF.

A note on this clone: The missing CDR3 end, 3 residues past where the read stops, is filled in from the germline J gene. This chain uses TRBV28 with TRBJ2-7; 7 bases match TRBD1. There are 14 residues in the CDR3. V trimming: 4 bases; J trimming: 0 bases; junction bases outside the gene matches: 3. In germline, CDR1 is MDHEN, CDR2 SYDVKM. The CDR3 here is CASSWTGRSYEQYF. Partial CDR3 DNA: TGTGCCAGCAGTTGGACAGGCCGCTCCTACGAG.

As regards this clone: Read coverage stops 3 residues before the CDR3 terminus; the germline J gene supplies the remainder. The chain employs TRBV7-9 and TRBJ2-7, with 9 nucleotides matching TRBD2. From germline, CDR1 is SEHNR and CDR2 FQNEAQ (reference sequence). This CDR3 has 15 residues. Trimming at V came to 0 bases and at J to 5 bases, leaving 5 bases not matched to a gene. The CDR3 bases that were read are TGTGCCAGCAGCTTAGCTAGCGGGAGTCGGGACGAG. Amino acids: CASSLASGSRDE. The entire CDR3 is CASSLASGSRDEQYF.

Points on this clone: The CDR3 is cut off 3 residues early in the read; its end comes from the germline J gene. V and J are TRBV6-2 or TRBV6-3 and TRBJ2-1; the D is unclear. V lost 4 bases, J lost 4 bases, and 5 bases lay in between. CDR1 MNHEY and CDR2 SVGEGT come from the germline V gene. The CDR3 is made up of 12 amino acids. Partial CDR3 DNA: TGTGCCAGCAGTTTCAGATACAATGAG. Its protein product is CASSFRYNE. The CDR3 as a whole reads CASSFRYNEQFF.

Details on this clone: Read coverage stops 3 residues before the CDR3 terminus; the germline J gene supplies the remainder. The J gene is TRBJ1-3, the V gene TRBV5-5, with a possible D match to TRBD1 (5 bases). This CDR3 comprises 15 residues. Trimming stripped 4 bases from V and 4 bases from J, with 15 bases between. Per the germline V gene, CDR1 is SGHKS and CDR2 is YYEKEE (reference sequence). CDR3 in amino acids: CASSPLGGPGNTIYF. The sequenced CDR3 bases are TGTGCCAGCAGCCCACTGGGGGGTCCAGGAAACACC.

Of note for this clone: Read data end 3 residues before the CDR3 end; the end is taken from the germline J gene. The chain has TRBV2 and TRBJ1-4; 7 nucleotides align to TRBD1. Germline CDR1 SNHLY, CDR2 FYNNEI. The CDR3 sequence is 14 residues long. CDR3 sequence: CAILKGQRDSPLFF. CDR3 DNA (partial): TGTGCCATCCTTAAGGGACAGAGAGATTCACCA.

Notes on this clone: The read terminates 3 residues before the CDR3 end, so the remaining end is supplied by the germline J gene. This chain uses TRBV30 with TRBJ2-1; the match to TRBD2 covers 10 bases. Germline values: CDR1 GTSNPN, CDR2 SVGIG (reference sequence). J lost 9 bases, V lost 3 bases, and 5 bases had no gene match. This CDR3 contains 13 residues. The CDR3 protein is CAWSPAGGPEQFF. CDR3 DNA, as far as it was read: TGTGCCTGGAGCCCAGCGGGAGGGCCTGAG.

The CDR3 bases that were read are TGTGCCAGCTCACCACTCATTATTGGTATAACAAAGGCTAACTATGGT. The encoded protein is CASSPLIIGITKANYG. The whole CDR3 sequence reads CASSPLIIGITKANYGQYF. This chain joins TRBV18 and TRBJ2-4; D ambiguous. The CDR3 end falls 3 residues outside the read, so it is completed with the germline J gene. The CDR3 has 19 residues. Germline V gene data show CDR1 as KGHSH and CDR2 as LQKENI.

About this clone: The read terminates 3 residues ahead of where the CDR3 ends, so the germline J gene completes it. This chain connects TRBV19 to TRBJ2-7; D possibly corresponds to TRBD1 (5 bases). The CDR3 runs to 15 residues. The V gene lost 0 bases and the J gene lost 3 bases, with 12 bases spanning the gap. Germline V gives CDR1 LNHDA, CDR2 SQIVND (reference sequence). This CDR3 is CASSIEARQIYEQYF. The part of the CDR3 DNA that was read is TGTGCCAGTAGTATAGAAGCTAGACAGATCTACGAG.

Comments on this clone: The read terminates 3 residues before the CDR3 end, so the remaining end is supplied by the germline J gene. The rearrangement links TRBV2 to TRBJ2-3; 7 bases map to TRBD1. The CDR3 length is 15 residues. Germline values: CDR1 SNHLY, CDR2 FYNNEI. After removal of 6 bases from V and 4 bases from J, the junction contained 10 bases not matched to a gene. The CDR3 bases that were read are TGTGCCAGCAGCTTGGACAGGCCCTCCCCAGATACG. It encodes CASSLDRPSPDT. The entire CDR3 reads CASSLDRPSPDTQYF.

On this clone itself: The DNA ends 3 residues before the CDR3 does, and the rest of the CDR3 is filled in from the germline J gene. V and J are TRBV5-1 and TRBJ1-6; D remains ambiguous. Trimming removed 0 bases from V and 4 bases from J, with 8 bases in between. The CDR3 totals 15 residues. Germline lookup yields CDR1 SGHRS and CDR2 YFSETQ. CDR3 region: CASSLAPGYNSPLHF. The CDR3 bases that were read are TGCGCCAGCAGCTTGGCCCCAGGATATAATTCACCC.

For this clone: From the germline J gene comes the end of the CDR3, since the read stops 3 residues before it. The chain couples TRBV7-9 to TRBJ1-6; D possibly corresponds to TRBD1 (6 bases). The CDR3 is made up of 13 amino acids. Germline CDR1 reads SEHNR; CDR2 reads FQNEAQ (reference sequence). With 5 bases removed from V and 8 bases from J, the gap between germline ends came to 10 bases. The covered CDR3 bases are TGTGCCAGCAGCGATAACAGGGATTCACCC. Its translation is CASSDNRDSP. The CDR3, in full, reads CASSDNRDSPLHF. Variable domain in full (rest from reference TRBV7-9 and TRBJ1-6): DTGVSQNPRHKITKRGQNVTFRCDPISEHNRLYWYRQTLGQGPEFLTYFQNEAQLEKSRLLSDRFSAERPKGSFSTLEIQRTEQGDSAMYLCASSDNRDSPLHFGNGTRLTVT.

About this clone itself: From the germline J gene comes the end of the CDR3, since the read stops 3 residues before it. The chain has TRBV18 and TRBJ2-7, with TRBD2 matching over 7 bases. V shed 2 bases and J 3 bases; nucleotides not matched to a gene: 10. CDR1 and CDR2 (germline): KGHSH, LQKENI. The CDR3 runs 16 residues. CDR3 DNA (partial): TGTGCCAGCTCACCAAATCCAGGACTAGTCCTCTACGAG. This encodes CASSPNPGLVLYE. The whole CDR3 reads CASSPNPGLVLYEQYF.

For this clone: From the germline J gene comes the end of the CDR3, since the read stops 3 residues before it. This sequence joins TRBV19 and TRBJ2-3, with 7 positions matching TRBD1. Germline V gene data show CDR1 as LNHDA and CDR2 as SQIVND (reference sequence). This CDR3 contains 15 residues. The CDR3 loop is CASSIGGTDQETQYF. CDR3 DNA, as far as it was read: TGTGCCAGTAGTATAGGAGGGACAGACCAAGAGACG.

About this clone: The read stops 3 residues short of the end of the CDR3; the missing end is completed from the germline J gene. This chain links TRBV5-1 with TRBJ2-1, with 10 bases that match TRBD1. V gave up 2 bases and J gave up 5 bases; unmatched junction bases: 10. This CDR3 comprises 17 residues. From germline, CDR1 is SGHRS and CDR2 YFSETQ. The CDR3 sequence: CASSFFTGTGADNEQFF. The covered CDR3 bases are TGCGCCAGCAGCTTCTTTACCGGGACAGGGGCCGACAATGAG.

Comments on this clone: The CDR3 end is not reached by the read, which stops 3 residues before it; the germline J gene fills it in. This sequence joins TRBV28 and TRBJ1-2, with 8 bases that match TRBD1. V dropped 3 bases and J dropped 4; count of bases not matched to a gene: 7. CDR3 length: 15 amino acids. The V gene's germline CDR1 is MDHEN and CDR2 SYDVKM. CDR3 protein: CASSLYRDRLYGYTF. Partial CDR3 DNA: TGTGCCAGCAGTTTGTACCGGGACAGGCTCTATGGC.

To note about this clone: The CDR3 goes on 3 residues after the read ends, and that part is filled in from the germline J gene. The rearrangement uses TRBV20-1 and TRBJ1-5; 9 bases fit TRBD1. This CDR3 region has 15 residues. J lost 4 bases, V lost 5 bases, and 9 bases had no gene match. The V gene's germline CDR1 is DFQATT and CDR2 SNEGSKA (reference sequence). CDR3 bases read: TGCAGTGCTCGCCTTGGGACAGGGATAAATCAGCCC. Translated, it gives CSARLGTGINQP. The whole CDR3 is CSARLGTGINQPQHF.

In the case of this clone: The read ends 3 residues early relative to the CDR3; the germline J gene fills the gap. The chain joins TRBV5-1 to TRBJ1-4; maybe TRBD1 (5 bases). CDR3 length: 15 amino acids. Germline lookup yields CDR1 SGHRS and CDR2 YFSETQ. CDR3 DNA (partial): TGCGCCAGCAGCTTTCTCGGAGGGGATAATTCACCA. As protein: CASSFLGGDNSP. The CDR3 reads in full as CASSFLGGDNSPLFF.